The 18 T cell receptor beta chains reported below all come from one sample, sequenced in a study of blood T cell repertoires in COVID-19. The protocol was immunoSEQ multiplex PCR, while the TCRdb copy is restricted to in-frame clones and leaves out a portion. Of around 75,000 clones detected, roughly 90% appear once; the ten largest clones hold roughly 0.58%. The sample taken for sequencing was peripheral blood. Receptor source: a man aged 60-69 years with acute or convalescent COVID-19.

The chain links TRBV7-3 to TRBJ2-1; the D gene is possibly TRBD2 (5 bases). Per germline, CDR1 SGHTA and CDR2 FQGTGA. The CDR3 has 12 residues. Trimming left V 1 base short and J 8 bases short, with 6 bases between. The CDR3 loop is CASSLKGDEQFF. The CDR3 DNA reads TGTGCCAGCAGCTTAAAGGGAGATGAGCAGTTCTTC. Supplemented by reference TRBV7-3 and TRBJ2-1, the full variable domain reads GAGVSQTPSNKVTEKGKYVELRCDPISGHTALYWYRQSLGQGPEFLIYFQGTGAADDSGLPNDRFFAVRPEGSVSTLKIQRTERGDSAVYLCASSLKGDEQFFGPGTRLTVL.

DNA of the CDR3: TGTGCCAGCGGGGAACAGGGGAACACTGAAGCTTTCTTT. It is translated as CASGEQGNTEAFF. The V call is TRBV6-5, the J call TRBJ1-1; weak D call: TRBD1 (6 bases). V lost 8 bases, J lost 1 base, and 11 bases lay in between. The CDR3 is made up of 13 amino acids. The germline gives CDR1 MNHEY, CDR2 SVGAGI.

The genes are TRBV29-1 and TRBJ2-1, with D maybe TRBD1 (6 bases). The CDR3 is 11 residues long. Germline-derived CDR1 and CDR2 are SQVTM and ANQGSEA. Deletions cut 5 bases from V and 10 bases from J, with 12 bases between. CDR3 DNA sequence: TGCAGCGTTCTTACAGGGTACGAGCAGTTCTTC. Translated, it gives CSVLTGYEQFF.

CDR3 in DNA: TGTGCCAGCAGGATTGGACAGGGGGACACTGAAGCTTTCTTT. Translating gives CASRIGQGDTEAFF. The chain uses TRBV6-5 and TRBJ1-1, with 10 nucleotides matching TRBD1. The CDR3 runs to 14 residues. The V gene's germline CDR1 is MNHEY and CDR2 SVGAGI. V shed 6 bases and J 3 bases; nucleotides not matched to a gene: 4.

This clone was counted a single time. V is TRBV4-2 and J is TRBJ2-3; 12 positions match TRBD2. V lost 0 bases to trimming and J lost 5 bases; unmatched junction nucleotides: 9. This CDR3 contains 18 residues. Germline V CDR1 and CDR2: LGHNA, YNFKEQ. In DNA form, the CDR3 reads TGTGCCAGCAGCCAAGAGGGTCGACTAGCGGGAGCGGAAGATACGCAGTATTTT. As protein: CASSQEGRLAGAEDTQYF.

The J gene is TRBJ1-2, the V gene TRBV20-1; a possible D gene is TRBD1 (6 bases). Germline loops: CDR1 DFQATT, CDR2 SNEGSKA (reference sequence). There are 15 residues in the CDR3. V lost 3 bases, J lost 0 bases, and 14 bases lay in between. The CDR3 region is CSASTGTPTNYGYTF. The CDR3 coding sequence is TGCAGTGCTAGTACAGGGACCCCTACTAACTATGGCTACACCTTC.

The rearrangement uses TRBV4-1 and TRBJ1-1, with unresolved D. Germline lookup yields CDR1 MGHRA and CDR2 YSYEKL. This CDR3 is built from 14 residues. V lost 0 bases and J 5 bases, leaving 10 bases between the germline ends. The CDR3, as DNA: TGCGCCAGCAGCCAAGAGGGCACGGAAACTGAAGCTTTCTTT. Its protein product is CASSQEGTETEAFF.

This clone was counted once. The genes are TRBV24-1 and TRBJ2-2; TRBD2 matches 11 bases. V lost 1 base and J lost 7; bases outside the gene matches: 4. The CDR3 covers 16 residues. Germline V gives CDR1 KGHDR, CDR2 SFDVKD. CDR3 in DNA: TGTGCCACCAGTGATTTCACTAGCGGGAGTGGCGGGGAGCTGTTTTTT. It specifies CATSDFTSGSGGELFF.

V and J are TRBV30 and TRBJ1-5; D might be TRBD1 (6 bases). The CDR3 is 14 amino acids. Germline assignment: CDR1 GTSNPN and CDR2 SVGIG (reference sequence). The V and J ends lost 3 bases and 2 bases respectively, with 11 bases between them. In nucleotides, the CDR3 is TGTGCCTGGAGGACAGGAACTCGCAATCAGCCCCAGCATTTT. Its translation: CAWRTGTRNQPQHF.

J is TRBJ1-4 and V is TRBV7-2; D call uncertain. This CDR3 spans 15 amino acids. Trimming removed 4 bases at V and 3 bases at J, with 12 bases between. Germline V gene sequence: CDR1 SGHTA, CDR2 FQGNSA. The CDR3 DNA sequence: TGTGCCAGCAGCTCGGCGAGCGGGGCTAATGAAAAACTGTTTTTT. It codes for CASSSASGANEKLFF.

The chain is built from TRBV2 and TRBJ1-2, with D unresolved. Germline V CDR1 and CDR2: SNHLY, FYNNEI. V was clipped by 3 bases and J by 6 bases, with 20 bases between them. This CDR3 spans 16 amino acids. The CDR3 DNA reads TGTGCCAGCAGTGATATGAGAGGTCCGGGAACTGATGGCTACACCTTC. As protein: CASSDMRGPGTDGYTF.

V usage is TRBV7-2 and J usage is TRBJ1-2; the match to TRBD1 covers 9 bases. This CDR3 is 17 amino acids long. Germline CDR1 and CDR2: SGHTA and FQGNSA. The V and J ends lost 10 bases and 5 bases, in that order; junction bases with no gene match: 20. DNA of the CDR3: TGTGCCAACATAATATCCGGGACAGGGCTCCTGGGATATGGCTACACCTTC. This gives the protein CANIISGTGLLGYGYTF.

The chain recombines TRBV5-5 with TRBJ1-3; 7 nucleotides match TRBD1. Germline lookup yields CDR1 SGHKS and CDR2 YYEKEE (reference sequence). V was pared by 4 bases and J by 2 bases, with 6 bases of the junction left unmatched. The CDR3 extends over 15 amino acids. CDR3 nucleotide sequence: TGTGCCAGCAGCCGCCAAGACAGGGCTGGAAACACCATATATTTT. Residues: CASSRQDRAGNTIYF.

The J gene is TRBJ2-1, the V gene TRBV29-1, with 7 bases fitting TRBD2. Trimming took 1 base from V and 1 from J; bases not matched to a gene: 19. The germline V gene encodes CDR1 SQVTM and CDR2 ANQGSEA. CDR3 length equals 20 residues. The CDR3 region has the DNA TGCAGCGTTGAAGGAAGGGTCGGGGGGAGCGGAGTAGGGTCCTACAATGAGCAGTTCTTC. It translates to CSVEGRVGGSGVGSYNEQFF.

J is TRBJ1-5 and V is TRBV4-2, with D hard to call. Looked up from germline, CDR1 is LGHNA and CDR2 is YNFKEQ. The CDR3 extends over 14 amino acids. The V and J ends lost 0 bases and 6 bases respectively, with 9 bases between them. CDR3 nucleotides: TGTGCCAGCAGCCAAGAGGTCTCCAGTCAGCCCCAGCATTTT. As protein: CASSQEVSSQPQHF.

This chain joins TRBV7-6 and TRBJ2-5, with 14 bases fitting TRBD2. Per germline, CDR1 SGHVS and CDR2 FNYEAQ. Trimming removed 5 bases from V and 7 bases from J; junction bases left unmatched: 6. The length of the CDR3 is 15 residues. The CDR3 DNA reads as TGTGCCAGCAGCCCGGGACTAGCGGGGGAAGCGACCCAGTACTTC. This encodes CASSPGLAGEATQYF.

The V call is TRBV2, the J call TRBJ2-3; a possible D gene is TRBD1 (6 bases). V was trimmed by 4 bases and J by 6 bases, leaving 17 bases between them. The CDR3 is 15 amino acids. CDR1 SNHLY and CDR2 FYNNEI come from the germline V gene. CDR3 protein: CASSVTGGDSDTQYF. The CDR3 coding sequence is TGTGCCAGCAGTGTGACAGGTGGCGATTCGGATACGCAGTATTTT.

The genes are TRBV6-5 and TRBJ2-1, with unresolved D. Between the trimmed V and J ends, which lost 5 bases and 0 bases, there was a span of 11 bases. The CDR3 length is 15 residues. Germline V CDR1 and CDR2: MNHEY, SVGAGI. The CDR3 DNA is TGTGCCAGCAGTCAGTTGTGGAGCTCCTACAATGAGCAGTTCTTC. Protein product: CASSQLWSSYNEQFF.